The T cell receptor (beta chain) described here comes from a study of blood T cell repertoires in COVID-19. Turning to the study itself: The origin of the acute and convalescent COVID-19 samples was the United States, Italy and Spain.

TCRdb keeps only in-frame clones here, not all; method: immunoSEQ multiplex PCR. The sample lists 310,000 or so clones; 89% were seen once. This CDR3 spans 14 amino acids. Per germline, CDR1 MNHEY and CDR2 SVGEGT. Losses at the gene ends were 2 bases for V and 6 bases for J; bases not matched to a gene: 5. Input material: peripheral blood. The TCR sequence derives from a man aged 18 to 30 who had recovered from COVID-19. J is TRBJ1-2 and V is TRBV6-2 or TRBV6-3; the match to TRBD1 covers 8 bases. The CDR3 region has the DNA TGTGCCAGCAGTTACGCGACAGGGGTGCATGGCTACACCTTC. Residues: CASSYATGVHGYTF.